The entry below describes one T cell receptor (beta chain). This specimen belongs to a study of blood T cell repertoires in COVID-19. Sequencing used immunoSEQ multiplex PCR; TCRdb keeps in-frame clones, though not all of them. The sample consists of 150,000 to 200,000 clones, around 84% of them appearing once. The specimen was PBMCs or T cells enriched from blood (not recorded which). This clonotype was obtained from a woman younger than 45 who had been exposed to COVID-19.

The CDR3 reads CASSLAVGKNSPLHF. The CDR3 bases are TGCGCCAGCAGCTTGGCCGTGGGCAAGAATTCACCCCTCCACTTT. The V gene is TRBV5-1, the J gene TRBJ1-6; D uncertain. The CDR3 extends over 15 amino acids. The V gene lost 0 bases and the J gene lost 7 bases, with 11 bases spanning the gap. Germline CDR1 is SGHRS and CDR2 is YFSETQ. The whole variable domain, filled in from reference TRBV5-1 and TRBJ1-6, reads KAGVTQTPRYLIKTRGQQVTLSCSPISGHRSVSWYQQTPGQGLQFLFEYFSETQRNKGNFPGRFSGRQFSNSRSEMNVSTLELGDSALYLCASSLAVGKNSPLHFGNGTRLTVT.